This is a list of T cell receptor beta chains from one sample in a study of blood T cell repertoires in COVID-19. The repertoire was sequenced with immunoSEQ multiplex PCR; TCRdb's copy has only in-frame clones and lacks some. The profile shows 200,000 to 300,000 clones, roughly 82% of them singletons. Sequenced input: peripheral blood. The receptors stem from an elderly man with acute or convalescent COVID-19. The CDR3 runs from the conserved cysteine through the conserved F or W. A D gene is named only where the DNA matches it firmly. A clone size is listed for some rows: how often the clone was seen (once, few, many), or a class if it is expanded.

size: -
D: -
V: TRBV28
J: TRBJ1-2
CDR3: CASSFSAGGYTF
DNA: TGTGCCAGCAGTTTCTCCGCTGGCGGCTACACCTTC

size: -
D: TRBD2
V: TRBV7-8
J: TRBJ2-7
CDR3: CASSPFGLADYEQYF
DNA: TGTGCCAGCAGCCCCTTCGGACTAGCGGATTACGAGCAGTACTTC

size: -
D: -
V: TRBV7-9
J: TRBJ2-5
CDR3: CASSPWAAVQETQYF
DNA: TGTGCCAGCAGCCCCTGGGCAGCGGTGCAAGAGACCCAGTACTTC

size: -
D: -
V: TRBV5-1
J: TRBJ2-2
CDR3: CASSLAGQPGELFF
DNA: TGCGCCAGCAGCTTGGCCGGTCAACCCGGGGAGCTGTTTTTT

size: -
D: -
V: TRBV6-6
J: TRBJ2-1
CDR3: CASSDGRRPHEQFF
DNA: TGTGCCAGCAGTGACGGACGGAGGCCGCATGAGCAGTTCTTC

size: -
D: TRBD2
V: TRBV28
J: TRBJ2-1
CDR3: CASSLSPWTSGKSSYNEQFF
DNA: TGTGCCAGCAGTTTATCCCCTTGGACTAGCGGCAAAAGCTCCTACAATGAGCAGTTCTTC

size: -
D: -
V: TRBV6-1
J: TRBJ1-1
CDR3: CASSVDIFAPRNTEAFF
DNA: TGTGCCAGCAGTGTGGACATTTTCGCCCCCCGCAACACTGAAGCTTTCTTT

size: -
D: -
V: TRBV19
J: TRBJ1-5
CDR3: CASSPRGLWGNQPQHF
DNA: TGTGCCAGTAGTCCGCGGGGGCTGTGGGGCAATCAGCCCCAGCATTTT

size: -
D: TRBD2
V: TRBV18
J: TRBJ2-1
CDR3: CASSRGGRVKEQFF
DNA: TGTGCCAGCTCACGGGGCGGGAGGGTCAAGGAGCAGTTCTTC

size: -
D: TRBD2
V: TRBV24-1
J: TRBJ2-3
CDR3: CATSDVGTSGSGDTQYF
DNA: TGTGCCACCAGTGACGTAGGGACTAGCGGGAGCGGAGATACGCAGTATTTT

size: -
D: -
V: TRBV6-5
J: TRBJ1-2
CDR3: CASSYRARGGYTF
DNA: TGTGCCAGCAGTTACAGGGCAAGGGGTGGCTACACCTTC

size: -
D: -
V: TRBV7-9
J: TRBJ2-1
CDR3: CASSQGEQFF
DNA: TGTGCCAGCAGTCAGGGTGAGCAGTTCTTC

size: -
D: -
V: TRBV6-6
J: TRBJ1-2
CDR3: CASRQNSNYGYTF
DNA: TGTGCCAGCCGGCAGAACAGCAACTATGGCTACACCTTC

size: once
D: TRBD1
V: TRBV5-1
J: TRBJ1-2
CDR3: CASSLETGGSRGYTF
DNA: TGCGCCAGCAGCCTGGAGACAGGGGGCTCTCGGGGCTACACCTTC

size: -
D: TRBD1
V: TRBV6-5
J: TRBJ2-5
CDR3: CASSLTGAQETQYF
DNA: TGTGCCAGCAGTTTGACAGGGGCCCAAGAGACCCAGTACTTC

size: -
D: -
V: TRBV18
J: TRBJ2-5
CDR3: CASSPPFRGETQYF
DNA: TGTGCCAGCTCACCACCGTTTCGGGGGGAGACCCAGTACTTC

size: -
D: TRBD2
V: TRBV27
J: TRBJ2-4
CDR3: CAYQEVAGGPTLKNIQYF
DNA: TGTGCCTACCAGGAAGTAGCGGGAGGGCCTACCCTAAAAAACATTCAGTACTTC

size: -
D: -
V: TRBV10-3
J: TRBJ1-5
CDR3: CAISEGKGSNQPQHF
DNA: TGTGCCATCAGTGAGGGGAAGGGGAGCAATCAGCCCCAGCATTTT

size: -
D: -
V: TRBV2
J: TRBJ1-1
CDR3: CASSEALLRSEAFF
DNA: TGTGCCAGCAGTGAAGCGCTTCTCAGATCTGAAGCTTTCTTT

size: -
D: TRBD1
V: TRBV5-4
J: TRBJ2-5
CDR3: CASSKRGQAEETQYF
DNA: TGTGCCAGCAGCAAACGCGGACAGGCAGAGGAGACCCAGTACTTC

size: -
D: -
V: TRBV28
J: TRBJ1-2
CDR3: CASHGQPKGDYGYTF
DNA: TGTGCCAGCCACGGACAACCAAAAGGGGACTATGGCTACACCTTC

size: -
D: TRBD2
V: TRBV9
J: TRBJ2-7
CDR3: CASSAGSSSGRFLSYEQYF
DNA: TGTGCCAGCAGCGCCGGGTCAAGTAGCGGGCGCTTCTTATCCTACGAGCAGTACTTC

size: -
D: -
V: TRBV18
J: TRBJ2-3
CDR3: CASSPPSTDTQYF
DNA: TGTGCCAGCTCACCCCCTAGCACAGATACGCAGTATTTT

size: once
D: TRBD2
V: TRBV28
J: TRBJ2-7
CDR3: CASSPLRSGGRASYEQYF
DNA: TGTGCCAGCAGTCCTCTCAGATCGGGCGGGAGGGCCTCCTACGAGCAGTACTTC

size: -
D: -
V: TRBV12-3/TRBV12-4
J: TRBJ2-1
CDR3: CASSSSRGSEQFF
DNA: TGTGCCAGCAGTTCCTCCAGGGGCAGTGAGCAGTTCTTC

size: -
D: -
V: TRBV7-9
J: TRBJ2-5
CDR3: CASSLDSRETQYF
DNA: TGTGCCAGCAGCTTGGACTCGAGAGAGACCCAGTACTTC

size: -
D: -
V: TRBV10-1
J: TRBJ1-1
CDR3: CASSENGGTEAFF
DNA: TGCGCCAGCAGTGAGAACGGGGGAACTGAAGCTTTCTTT

size: -
D: TRBD2
V: TRBV5-4
J: TRBJ2-5
CDR3: CASSPAGGMKETQYF
DNA: TGTGCCAGCAGCCCAGCGGGGGGGATGAAAGAGACCCAGTACTTC

size: -
D: TRBD1
V: TRBV4-2
J: TRBJ2-3
CDR3: CASSQGIGLRQGPSDTQYF
DNA: TGTGCCAGCAGCCAGGGGATCGGATTGCGACAGGGGCCATCAGATACGCAGTATTTT

size: -
D: -
V: TRBV6-5
J: TRBJ1-1
CDR3: CASTSTQVTEAFF
DNA: TGTGCCAGCACGTCCACGCAGGTCACTGAAGCTTTCTTT

size: -
D: -
V: TRBV19
J: TRBJ1-1
CDR3: CASRWGVADTEAFF
DNA: TGTGCCAGTAGATGGGGAGTTGCGGACACTGAAGCTTTCTTT

size: few
D: -
V: TRBV19
J: TRBJ1-1
CDR3: CASSKRVTEAFF
DNA: TGTGCCAGTAGTAAGAGGGTCACTGAAGCTTTCTTT

size: -
D: TRBD1
V: TRBV5-5
J: TRBJ2-7
CDR3: CASSFFGTGTDEQYF
DNA: TGTGCCAGCAGCTTTTTTGGGACAGGGACCGACGAGCAGTACTTC

size: -
D: TRBD1
V: TRBV5-4
J: TRBJ1-1
CDR3: CASSWTGGTEAFF
DNA: TGTGCCAGCAGCTGGACAGGGGGAACTGAAGCTTTCTTT

size: -
D: TRBD1
V: TRBV7-2
J: TRBJ1-1
CDR3: CASRRDSLNTEAFF
DNA: TGTGCCAGCCGGAGGGACAGTTTGAACACTGAAGCTTTCTTT

size: -
D: -
V: TRBV20-1
J: TRBJ1-2
CDR3: CSARPSSGYTF
DNA: TGCAGTGCTAGACCATCTAGCGGCTACACCTTC

size: -
D: TRBD1
V: TRBV3-1/TRBV3-2
J: TRBJ1-1
CDR3: CASRRQGSNTEAFF
DNA: TGTGCCAGCAGGCGACAGGGTTCGAACACTGAAGCTTTCTTT

size: -
D: -
V: TRBV9
J: TRBJ1-6
CDR3: CASSVVDSYNSPLHF
DNA: TGTGCCAGCAGCGTAGTCGACAGTTATAATTCACCCCTCCACTTT

size: -
D: TRBD2
V: TRBV7-2
J: TRBJ2-3
CDR3: CASSANGAGVGDTQYF
DNA: TGTGCCAGCAGCGCCAATGGGGCGGGGGTAGGAGATACGCAGTATTTT

size: once
D: -
V: TRBV28
J: TRBJ2-5
CDR3: CASSLNWRGPETQYF
DNA: TGTGCCAGCAGTTTAAATTGGAGGGGGCCGGAGACCCAGTACTTC

size: -
D: TRBD2
V: TRBV2
J: TRBJ2-1
CDR3: CASSDSGTSGGSYNEQFF
DNA: TGTGCCAGCAGTGACTCCGGGACTAGCGGGGGCTCCTACAATGAGCAGTTCTTC

size: few
D: TRBD1
V: TRBV7-8
J: TRBJ1-1
CDR3: CASSLAAGGTTEAFF
DNA: TGTGCCAGCAGCTTAGCGGCAGGGGGCACCACTGAAGCTTTCTTT

size: -
D: -
V: TRBV27
J: TRBJ2-2
CDR3: CASSLTALNTGELFF
DNA: TGTGCCAGCAGTTTAACTGCCCTCAACACCGGGGAGCTGTTTTTT

size: -
D: -
V: TRBV5-4
J: TRBJ1-2
CDR3: CASSATGYYGYTF
DNA: TGTGCCAGCAGCGCTACAGGGTACTATGGCTACACCTTC

size: -
D: -
V: TRBV18
J: TRBJ1-3
CDR3: CASSPSTTVSGNTIYF
DNA: TGTGCCAGCTCACCTTCGACGACAGTTTCTGGAAACACCATATATTTT

size: once
D: TRBD1
V: TRBV7-7
J: TRBJ2-5
CDR3: CASSQTGGRETQYF
DNA: TGTGCTAGCAGCCAGACAGGGGGACGAGAGACCCAGTACTTC

size: -
D: -
V: TRBV19
J: TRBJ2-7
CDR3: CASSIGQGSYEQYF
DNA: TGTGCCAGTAGTATCGGGCAGGGTTCCTACGAGCAGTACTTC

size: -
D: TRBD1
V: TRBV5-1
J: TRBJ1-2
CDR3: CASSSGQVGYGYTF
DNA: TGCGCCAGCAGCTCGGGACAGGTCGGTTATGGCTACACCTTC

size: -
D: TRBD1
V: TRBV19
J: TRBJ1-2
CDR3: CASKFGTDYGYTF
DNA: TGTGCCAGTAAGTTCGGGACAGACTATGGCTACACCTTC

size: few
D: TRBD1
V: TRBV6-5
J: TRBJ2-7
CDR3: CASRGTGPPYEQYF
DNA: TGTGCCAGCAGGGGGACAGGACCACCCTACGAGCAGTACTTC

size: -
D: TRBD2
V: TRBV6-1
J: TRBJ2-7
CDR3: CASSETSGASYEQYF
DNA: TGTGCCAGCAGTGAAACTAGCGGGGCCTCCTACGAGCAGTACTTC

size: -
D: -
V: TRBV6-2/TRBV6-3
J: TRBJ2-7
CDR3: CASSYSEQGNEQYF
DNA: TGTGCCAGCAGTTACTCCGAACAGGGAAACGAGCAGTACTTC

size: -
D: TRBD1
V: TRBV27
J: TRBJ1-1
CDR3: CASRLSGQGLTEAFF
DNA: TGTGCCAGCAGGCTCTCGGGACAGGGTTTAACTGAAGCTTTCTTT

size: -
D: TRBD2
V: TRBV2
J: TRBJ2-3
CDR3: CARKSGTSGPDTQYF
DNA: TGTGCCAGGAAGTCCGGGACTAGCGGGCCAGATACGCAGTATTTT

size: -
D: -
V: TRBV27
J: TRBJ2-5
CDR3: CASGWASQETQYF
DNA: TGTGCCAGCGGATGGGCGAGCCAAGAGACCCAGTACTTC

size: -
D: -
V: TRBV7-9
J: TRBJ1-1
CDR3: CASSLGQLNTEAFF
DNA: TGTGCCAGCAGCTTAGGGCAGTTGAACACTGAAGCTTTCTTT

size: -
D: -
V: TRBV18
J: TRBJ2-4
CDR3: CASSPYGESRNIQYF
DNA: TGTGCCAGCTCCCCCTATGGGGAGTCCCGAAACATTCAGTACTTC

size: -
D: TRBD1
V: TRBV7-3
J: TRBJ2-1
CDR3: CASSLKGQYNEQFF
DNA: TGTGCCAGCAGCTTAAAGGGACAGTACAATGAGCAGTTCTTC

size: -
D: -
V: TRBV28
J: TRBJ1-4
CDR3: CASSLSVLTNEKLFF
DNA: TGTGCCAGCAGTTTATCAGTATTAACTAATGAAAAACTGTTTTTT

size: -
D: TRBD2
V: TRBV5-1
J: TRBJ2-3
CDR3: CASSLAFAGVTDTQYF
DNA: TGCGCCAGCAGCTTAGCCTTTGCGGGGGTCACAGATACGCAGTATTTT